This TCR beta chain is drawn from a study of spatial heterogeneity in lung cancer. Whole-study results and caveats: Tumoral mutation counts were tracked by counts of expanded intratumoral alpha and beta TCRs.

The CDR3 has 14 residues. V was shortened by 6 bases and J by 1 base, with 10 bases between the two germline ends. Germline assignment: CDR1 MDHEN and CDR2 SYDVKM. This clonotype was observed at least ten times. Its antigen is still unknown. Time point of the sample: sample taken at primary tumor resection. Every molecule of TCR cDNA had its own unique molecular identifier. MiXCR, applied by TCRdb to the 5' RACE reads, yields one record per CDR3 protein. The table includes some 7,000 distinct CDR3 sequences, roughly 13% detected once. Material: lung tumor tissue, obtained at surgery. The rearrangement links TRBV28 to TRBJ1-5, with D unresolved. The clonotype was recovered from a male donor with early-stage non-small cell lung cancer. This chain's CDR3 is CASRTGGSNQPQHF. In DNA form, the CDR3 reads TGTGCCAGCAGGACGGGAGGGAGCAATCAGCCCCAGCATTTT.